Below are 3 T cell receptor beta chains sequenced from a single sample in a study of T cell responses to AZD1222 COVID-19 vaccine. Some clones are missing from TCRdb's copy, which holds only in-frame ones; the method was immunoSEQ multiplex PCR. The sample shows 100,000 to 150,000 clones, less than 90% of them seen only once. The sample in question was peripheral blood, obtained on day 0 of AZD1222 vaccination. The receptors originated from an adult in good health.

This chain connects TRBV9 to TRBJ1-3; 9 bases line up with TRBD1. Germline assignment: CDR1 SGDLS and CDR2 YYNGEE. This CDR3 has 17 residues. The V gene end was trimmed by 3 bases and the J gene end by 0 bases; junction bases not matched to a gene: 7. CDR3 DNA: TGTGCCAGCAGCGCTGACAGGGGGACTAGCTCTGGAAACACCATATATTTT. It specifies CASSADRGTSSGNTIYF.

The chain is built from TRBV6-2 or TRBV6-3 and TRBJ2-5; the D gene could be TRBD1 or TRBD2 (6 bases each). Germline CDR1 MNHEY, CDR2 SVGEGT. V lost 6 bases and J lost 5, with 25 bases in between. This CDR3 is 17 amino acids long. The CDR3 reads CASSRGGLAGARETQYF. The CDR3, as DNA: TGTGCCAGCAGCCGAGGGGGACTCGCTGGTGCGAGGGAGACCCAGTACTTC.

The chain employs TRBV4-3 and TRBJ2-2; TRBD2 might be the D (5 bases). This CDR3 is 18 amino acids long. V lost 1 base and J 6 bases, leaving 21 bases between the germline ends. Germline values: CDR1 LGHNA, CDR2 YSLEER. CDR3 sequence: CASSQVPPRAVGAGELFF. The CDR3 coding sequence is TGCGCCAGCAGCCAAGTCCCCCCGAGGGCGGTGGGAGCCGGGGAGCTGTTTTTT.